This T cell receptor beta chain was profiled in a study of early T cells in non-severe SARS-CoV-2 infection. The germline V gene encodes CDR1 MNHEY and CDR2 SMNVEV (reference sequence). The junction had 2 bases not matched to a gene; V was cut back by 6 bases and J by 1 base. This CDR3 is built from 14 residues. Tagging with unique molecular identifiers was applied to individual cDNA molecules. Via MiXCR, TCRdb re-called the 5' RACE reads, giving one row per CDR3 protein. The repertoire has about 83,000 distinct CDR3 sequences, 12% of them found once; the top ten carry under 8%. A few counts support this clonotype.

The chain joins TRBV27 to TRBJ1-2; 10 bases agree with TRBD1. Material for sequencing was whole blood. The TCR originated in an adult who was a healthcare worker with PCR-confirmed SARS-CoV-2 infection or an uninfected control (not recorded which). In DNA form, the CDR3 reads TGTGCCAGCAGGACAGGGGGCCTTAACTATGGCTACACCTTC. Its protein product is CASRTGGLNYGYTF.